These 28 T cell receptor beta chains were all obtained from the same sample, sequenced in a study of T cells in women clearing cervical HPV infection. Method: immunoSEQ multiplex PCR; TCRdb's copy keeps in-frame clones and lacks some. This sample's table has about 40,000 clones. The sequencing sample was made of blood buffy coat. The receptors here all came from a woman between 18 and 70 years old with a cervical HPV16 infection that either progressed to CIN3+ or cleared (not recorded which).

Worth noting for this clone: The read is 3 residues too short to cover the CDR3 end, so that end is filled in from the germline J gene. V and J are TRBV19 and TRBJ1-1, with D possibly TRBD1 on 6 matching bases. The CDR3 spans 14 residues. Germline loops: CDR1 LNHDA, CDR2 SQIVND (reference sequence). The CDR3 sequence: CASPPPAWGRAAFF. The DNA read from the CDR3 is TGTGCCAGTCCCCCTCCCGCATGGGGGCGAGCC.

Comments on this clone: The read comes to an end 3 residues before the CDR3 does, leaving the germline J gene to fill in the end. The rearrangement links TRBV7-2 to TRBJ2-7, with TRBD2 matching over 15 bases. This CDR3 has 14 residues. The V segment lost 4 bases and the J segment 6 bases; nucleotides outside the gene matches: 1. Per the germline V gene, CDR1 is SGHTA and CDR2 is FQGNSA. The CDR3 loop reads CASSWTSGRGEQYF. The covered CDR3 bases are TGTGCCAGCAGCTGGACTAGCGGGAGGGGCGAG.

On this clone: The CDR3 extends 3 residues past the end of the read, so its final part is completed from the germline J gene. The gene calls are TRBV5-1 and TRBJ2-3; TRBD1 matches at 9 bases. With 7 bases clipped from V and 5 bases from J, the junction kept 11 bases outside the gene matches. The CDR3 is 15 residues long. Germline V gene data show CDR1 as SGHRS and CDR2 as YFSETQ. The part of the CDR3 DNA that was read is TGCGCCAGCCGGAAACAGGGGGCCCGCGGAGATACG. Translation gives CASRKQGARGDT. The CDR3 in its entirety is CASRKQGARGDTQYF.

Worth noting for this clone: The read ends 3 residues before the CDR3 terminus; that terminus is restored from the germline J gene. This chain uses TRBV20-1 with TRBJ2-2, with no clear D. The germline gives CDR1 DFQATT, CDR2 SNEGSKA (reference sequence). Deletions cut 6 bases from V and 2 bases from J, with 7 bases between. CDR3 size: 12 residues. The CDR3 sequence: CSAESNTGELFF. The covered CDR3 bases are TGCAGTGCCGAAAGCAACACCGGGGAG.

CDR3 amino acids: CSAMERLNTGELFF. The part of the CDR3 DNA that was read is TGCAGTGCAATGGAGAGACTGAACACCGGGGAG. The J gene is TRBJ2-2, the V gene TRBV20-1; no firm D call. The read gets to within 3 residues of the CDR3 end, and the germline J gene fills in the rest. The CDR3 runs 14 residues. CDR1 and CDR2 (germline): DFQATT, SNEGSKA (reference sequence). V lost 6 bases and J 1 base, leaving 12 bases between the germline ends.

On this clone itself: The CDR3 end lies 3 residues beyond the end of the read and is filled in from the germline J gene. The rearrangement uses TRBV28 and TRBJ1-6; TRBD1 aligns across 12 bases. This CDR3 contains 15 residues. CDR1 and CDR2 from the germline V gene are MDHEN and SYDVKM. Trimming at V came to 3 bases and at J to 6 bases, leaving 0 bases not matched to a gene. CDR3 residues: CASSLGQGANSPLHF. The CDR3 DNA, read in part, is TGTGCCAGCAGTTTGGGACAGGGGGCTAATTCACCC.

As to this clone: The CDR3 goes on 3 residues after the read ends, and that part is filled in from the germline J gene. The chain carries TRBV7-8 and TRBJ2-1; 7 positions agree with TRBD1. The CDR3 sequence is 14 residues long. V shed 4 bases and J 8 bases; nucleotides not matched to a gene: 8. Germline loops: CDR1 SGHVS, CDR2 FQNEAQ. The CDR3: CASSSGQQIDEQFF. The sequenced part of the CDR3 DNA is TGTGCCAGCAGCTCGGGACAGCAAATAGATGAG.

A word on this clone: The read gets to within 3 residues of the CDR3 end, and the germline J gene fills in the rest. The chain has TRBV5-5 and TRBJ2-3, with a weak D call TRBD2 (5 bases). V was clipped by 2 bases and J by 2 bases, with 9 bases between them. Germline lookup yields CDR1 SGHKS and CDR2 YYEKEE (reference sequence). This CDR3 is built from 14 residues. The CDR3 here is CASSFTRNTDTQYF. The sequenced CDR3 bases are TGTGCCAGCAGCTTTACTAGAAACACAGATACG.

Details on this clone: The read gets to within 3 residues of the CDR3 end, and the germline J gene fills in the rest. V usage is TRBV7-3 and J usage is TRBJ2-1; possibly TRBD2 for D (5 bases). Germline CDR1 reads SGHTA; CDR2 reads FQGTGA. This CDR3 region has 13 residues. The V end was cut by 8 bases, the J end by 7 bases, with 15 bases between. The chain's CDR3 is CASEEIAINEQFF. Partial CDR3 DNA: TGTGCCAGCGAGGAGATAGCGATTAATGAG.

With respect to this clone: The CDR3 end is not reached by the read, which stops 3 residues before it; the germline J gene fills it in. The J gene is TRBJ2-2, the V gene TRBV11-2; TRBD2 might be the D (6 bases). The CDR3 runs 15 residues. Deletions cut 1 base from V and 2 bases from J, with 8 bases between. Germline V gene data show CDR1 as SGHAT and CDR2 as FQNNGV. The sequenced part of the CDR3 DNA is TGTGCCAGCAGCTTAGGACTAGTCAACACCGGGGAG. Its protein is CASSLGLVNTGE. The whole CDR3 region reads CASSLGLVNTGELFF.

The CDR3 loop reads CASSFDRGPQHF. The DNA read from the CDR3 is TGTGCCAGCAGCTTCGACAGGGGGCCC. The genes are TRBV7-8 and TRBJ1-5, with 8 bases that match TRBD1. The read ends 3 residues shy of where the CDR3 ends; the end is completed using the germline J gene. V shed 3 bases and J 9 bases; nucleotides not matched to a gene: 1. The CDR3 spans 12 residues. Per germline, CDR1 SGHVS and CDR2 FQNEAQ.

In regard to this clone: The DNA ends 3 residues before the CDR3 does, and the rest of the CDR3 is filled in from the germline J gene. The rearrangement joins TRBV30 to TRBJ1-2, with TRBD1 matching 8 bases. CDR3 length: 12 residues. Germline CDR1 reads GTSNPN; CDR2 reads SVGIG (reference sequence). This CDR3 reads CAWAGTGVRYTF. The sequenced CDR3 bases are TGTGCCTGGGCCGGGACAGGCGTCCGC.

A note on this clone: The read terminates 3 residues ahead of where the CDR3 ends, so the germline J gene completes it. The chain recombines TRBV20-1 with TRBJ2-5, with 12 nucleotides matching TRBD2. The CDR3 runs to 17 residues. Germline values: CDR1 DFQATT, CDR2 SNEGSKA (reference sequence). V was pared by 6 bases and J by 4 bases, with 15 bases of the junction left unmatched. The chain's CDR3 is CSALGLAGGPGGETQYF. The covered CDR3 bases are TGCAGTGCGCTAGGGCTAGCGGGAGGGCCCGGGGGAGAGACC.

Points on this clone: The CDR3 end lies 3 residues beyond the end of the read and is filled in from the germline J gene. The rearrangement uses TRBV19 and TRBJ1-2; D is unclear. Trimming took 7 bases from V and 2 from J, leaving 14 bases between them. Per germline, CDR1 LNHDA and CDR2 SQIVND (reference sequence). The CDR3 runs to 14 residues. The CDR3 bases that were read are TGTGCCAGTACCGCCGGGGTCCTAAACTATGGC. Translated: CASTAGVLNYG. The whole CDR3 reads CASTAGVLNYGYTF.

With regard to this clone: At one of its ends the junction is not consistent with the germline gene, which may arise from a read error. The read gets to within 3 residues of the CDR3 end, and the germline J gene fills in the rest. The J gene is TRBJ1-6, the V gene TRBV4-2; maybe TRBD1 (5 bases). The CDR3 sequence is 14 residues long. Germline loops: CDR1 LGHNA, CDR2 YNFKEQ. CDR3: CASTQEDGGSPLHF. The covered CDR3 bases are TGTGCCAGCACCCAAGAGGACGGGGGTTCACCC.

Turning to this clone: Coverage ceases 3 residues before the CDR3 finishes, and the germline J gene fills in the end. The chain couples TRBV12-3 or TRBV12-4 to TRBJ1-2; D remains ambiguous. The ends were cut back, 2 bases at V and 7 bases at J, with 23 bases in the middle. The CDR3 covers 17 residues. The CDR3 DNA, read in part, is TGTGCCAGCAGTTTATCGGCAGCTATTCAGGTCGTTGCTGGC. It codes for CASSLSAAIQVVAG. The CDR3 in full is CASSLSAAIQVVAGYTF.

In the case of this clone: The read gets to within 3 residues of the CDR3 end, and the germline J gene fills in the rest. This chain connects TRBV5-1 to TRBJ2-2; D perhaps matches TRBD1 (6 bases). This CDR3 spans 15 amino acids. Germline-derived CDR1 and CDR2 are SGHRS and YFSETQ. CDR3 sequence: CASRGADSLNEKLFF. CDR3 bases read: TGCGCCAGCAGGGGGGCTGACAGCCTTAATGAAAAG.

The CDR3 region is CASSPLSPRAITEAFF. CDR3 bases read: TGTGCCAGCTCACCACTCTCGCCCAGGGCAATCACTGAA. The chain is built from TRBV18 and TRBJ1-1, with a tentative D call TRBD1 (5 bases). The sequenced fragment ends 3 residues before the CDR3 boundary, so the rest is inferred from the germline J gene. The germline V and J ends were trimmed by 1 base and 4 bases, with 16 bases remaining between them. CDR1 KGHSH and CDR2 LQKENI come from the germline V gene. This CDR3 contains 16 residues.

Points on this clone: Coverage ceases 3 residues before the CDR3 finishes, and the germline J gene fills in the end. This sequence joins TRBV7-9 and TRBJ1-2; D gene unclear. The CDR3 covers 15 residues. The germline gives CDR1 SEHNR, CDR2 FQNEAQ (reference sequence). The sequenced CDR3 bases are TGTGCCAGCAGCTTTGTCGTAGCGGGTAGCGACGAC. This codes for CASSFVVAGSDD. In full, the CDR3 is CASSFVVAGSDDYTF.

About this clone: The read ends 3 residues before the CDR3 terminus; that terminus is restored from the germline J gene. The rearrangement uses TRBV20-1 and TRBJ2-7; no definite D call. The germline V gene encodes CDR1 DFQATT and CDR2 SNEGSKA (reference sequence). This CDR3 has 15 amino acids. Trimming took off 0 bases at V and 3 bases at J, with 15 bases between the two ends. CDR3 bases read: TGCAGTGCTAGAGATACGGCGGCTGACTTCTACGAG. Protein sequence: CSARDTAADFYE. In full, the CDR3 is CSARDTAADFYEQYF.

To note about this clone: The observed sequence ends 3 residues before the CDR3 terminus, with the missing tail filled in from the germline J gene. The chain is built from TRBV10-3 and TRBJ2-5, with a weak D call TRBD2 (6 bases). This CDR3 has 15 residues. Germline loops: CDR1 ENHRY, CDR2 SYGVKD. Incomplete CDR3 DNA: TGTGCCATCAGTGGTGACACTTCGGGGGTCCTAACC. It encodes CAISGDTSGVLT. The complete CDR3 reads CAISGDTSGVLTQYF.

A note on this clone: The read is 3 residues too short to cover the CDR3 end, so that end is filled in from the germline J gene. J is TRBJ2-7 and V is TRBV7-3; TRBD2 agrees at 9 bases. CDR3 length: 15 amino acids. Germline values: CDR1 SGHTA, CDR2 FQGTGA. The V gene end was trimmed by 7 bases and the J gene end by 3 bases; junction bases not matched to a gene: 10. The CDR3 DNA, read in part, is TGTGCCAGCACGCCTAGCGGGGACCGTTTCTACGAG. Translation: CASTPSGDRFYE. The entire CDR3 reads CASTPSGDRFYEQYF.

Comment on this clone: Sequencing ends 3 residues short of the CDR3 end; the germline J gene provides the rest. The chain links TRBV12-3 or TRBV12-4 to TRBJ2-3; D is uncertain. V shed 7 bases and J shed 3 bases, with 5 bases lying between them. The CDR3 runs to 11 residues. Partial CDR3 DNA: TGTGCCAGCACCGTGACAGATACG. Protein product: CASTVTDT. The entire CDR3 protein reads CASTVTDTQYF.

Remarks on this clone: The missing CDR3 end, 3 residues past where the read stops, is filled in from the germline J gene. V gene TRBV30 combines with J gene TRBJ2-2, with 8 nucleotides matching TRBD1. Germline V gene sequence: CDR1 GTSNPN, CDR2 SVGIG (reference sequence). The CDR3 totals 18 residues. The CDR3 spells CAWSPTGAISSLNEKLFF. CDR3 DNA (partial): TGTGCCTGGAGCCCGACAGGGGCGATCTCATCACTTAATGAAAAG.

To note about this clone: The read stops 3 residues short of the end of the CDR3; the missing end is completed from the germline J gene. The chain combines TRBV7-9 with TRBJ1-1; TRBD1 agrees at 9 bases. Losses at the gene ends were 5 bases for V and 5 bases for J; bases not matched to a gene: 9. CDR3 length: 15 residues. Germline V gives CDR1 SEHNR, CDR2 FQNEAQ (reference sequence). CDR3 bases read: TGTGCCAGCAGCGCGGTACAGGGGGCGAGTACTGAA. Residues: CASSAVQGASTE. Given in full, the CDR3 is CASSAVQGASTEAFF.

Note on this clone: The read ends 3 residues early relative to the CDR3; the germline J gene fills the gap. The chain couples TRBV19 to TRBJ1-2; D gene ambiguous. Germline CDR1 reads LNHDA; CDR2 reads SQIVND (reference sequence). This CDR3 spans 12 amino acids. The part of the CDR3 DNA that was read is TGTGCCAGTAGTATCAACGGGTACGAC. Translating it yields CASSINGYD. From start to end, the CDR3 is CASSINGYDYTF.

Details on this clone: The CDR3 goes on 3 residues after the read ends, and that part is filled in from the germline J gene. The chain uses TRBV30 and TRBJ1-1; possible D gene TRBD1, 5 bases. V was trimmed by 4 bases and J by 4 bases, leaving 10 bases between them. This CDR3 has 12 amino acids. The germline CDR1 and CDR2 sequences are GTSNPN and SVGIG (reference sequence). This CDR3 reads CAWTGLGTEAFF. Partial CDR3 DNA: TGTGCCTGGACAGGGCTGGGCACTGAA.

A note on this clone: Read data end 3 residues before the CDR3 end; the end is taken from the germline J gene. This chain uses TRBV6-2 or TRBV6-3 with TRBJ2-5; D call uncertain. Trimming removed 1 base from V and 2 bases from J, with 5 bases in between. The CDR3 is made up of 13 amino acids. CDR1 is MNHEY and CDR2 is SVGEGT in the germline V gene. CDR3 region: CASSYWLQETQYF. The covered CDR3 bases are TGTGCCAGCAGTTACTGGCTTCAAGAGACC.